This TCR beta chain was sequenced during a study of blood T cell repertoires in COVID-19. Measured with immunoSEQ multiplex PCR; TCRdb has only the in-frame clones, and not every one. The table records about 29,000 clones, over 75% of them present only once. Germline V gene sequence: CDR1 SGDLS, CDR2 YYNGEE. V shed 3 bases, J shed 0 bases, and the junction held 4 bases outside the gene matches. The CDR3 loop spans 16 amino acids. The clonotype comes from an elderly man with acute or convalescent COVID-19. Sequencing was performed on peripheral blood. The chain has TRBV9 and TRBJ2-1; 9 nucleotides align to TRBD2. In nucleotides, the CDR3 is TGTGCCAGCAGCGGGAGCGGGGGGCTCTCCTACAATGAGCAGTTCTTC. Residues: CASSGSGGLSYNEQFF.